The 21 T cell receptor beta chains reported below all come from one sample, sequenced in a study of blood T cell repertoires in COVID-19. The table came from immunoSEQ multiplex PCR; TCRdb's copy has only in-frame clones and leaves some out. The top ten clones hold about 9.7% of a sample with some 220,000 clones, roughly 82% of them seen once. The sequenced sample was peripheral blood. These receptors were obtained from a man aged 45-65 years with active or convalescent COVID-19.

The rearrangement joins TRBV2 to TRBJ2-5, with a possible D match to TRBD2 (6 bases). In germline, CDR1 is SNHLY, CDR2 FYNNEI. V dropped 4 bases and J dropped 5 bases, with 14 bases sitting between them. This CDR3 has 14 residues. CDR3: CASSGMEGMETQYF. The CDR3 DNA reads TGTGCCAGCAGTGGAATGGAGGGAATGGAGACCCAGTACTTC.

Concerning this clone itself: At one of its ends the junction is not consistent with the germline gene, which may arise from a read error. The V call is TRBV7-2, the J call TRBJ1-2, with 9 bases lining up with TRBD1. The CDR3 has 15 residues. Germline assignment: CDR1 SGHTA and CDR2 FQGNSA. CDR3 nucleotide sequence: TGTGCCAGCAGCTTAACTATAGGGGGACAGGGACCCCCGGACTTC. It encodes CASSLTIGGQGPPDF.

The J gene is TRBJ2-7, the V gene TRBV27; 7 bases line up with TRBD2. Trimming removed 6 bases from V and 3 bases from J; junction bases left unmatched: 11. The CDR3 has 15 amino acids. Germline CDR1 and CDR2: MNHEY and SMNVEV (reference sequence). DNA of the CDR3: TGTGCCAGCAGGGAGCTGGCGGGAGCCCGCTACGAGCAGTACTTC. Protein product: CASRELAGARYEQYF.

This clone was recorded once. The CDR3 nucleotides are TGTGCCAGCAGCTTAGACAGGGTGGAAGAGACCCAGTACTTC. Its protein product is CASSLDRVEETQYF. This chain uses TRBV7-2 with TRBJ2-5; tentative D call: TRBD1 (6 bases). From germline, CDR1 is SGHTA and CDR2 FQGNSA. The germline V and J ends were trimmed by 1 base and 3 bases, with 9 bases remaining between them. The CDR3 has 14 residues.

V gene TRBV2 combines with J gene TRBJ1-2; the D gene is possibly TRBD1 (5 bases). Germline V gives CDR1 SNHLY, CDR2 FYNNEI. The CDR3 is made up of 12 amino acids. Trimming cost V 2 bases and J 5 bases, with 6 bases left between them. The CDR3 reads CASSERQYGYTF. The CDR3 DNA is TGTGCCAGCAGTGAAAGACAGTATGGCTACACCTTC.

The rearrangement uses TRBV6-2 or TRBV6-3 and TRBJ2-7, with 15 bases identical to TRBD2. Germline CDR1 is MNHEY and CDR2 is SVGEGT. The CDR3 has 19 residues. After removal of 2 bases from V and 0 bases from J, the junction contained 8 bases not matched to a gene. The CDR3 loop is CASSYAGLAGGASSYEQYF. For the CDR3, the DNA is TGTGCCAGCAGTTACGCCGGACTAGCGGGAGGGGCTAGCTCCTACGAGCAGTACTTC.

This sequence joins TRBV5-4 and TRBJ1-4; possibly TRBD1 for D (5 bases). Germline V gene sequence: CDR1 SGHNT, CDR2 YYREEE (reference sequence). This CDR3 comprises 14 residues. Trimming removed 4 bases at V and 6 bases at J, with 13 bases between. This CDR3 is CASSQDIFDEKLFF. CDR3 DNA: TGTGCCAGCAGCCAGGACATTTTCGATGAAAAACTGTTTTTT.

The chain carries TRBV2 and TRBJ1-4; D call uncertain. V shed 6 bases and J shed 0 bases, with 11 bases lying between them. This CDR3 comprises 15 residues. From germline, CDR1 is SNHLY and CDR2 FYNNEI. Here the CDR3 DNA reads TGTGCCAGCAGCGCACGACTGGCAACTAATGAAAAACTGTTTTTT. Translated, it gives CASSARLATNEKLFF.

V gene TRBV5-1 combines with J gene TRBJ1-1, with 7 bases that match TRBD1. CDR1 and CDR2 from the germline V gene are SGHRS and YFSETQ. The CDR3 has 17 amino acids. J was trimmed by 5 bases and V by 2 bases; bases with no gene match: 15. CDR3 DNA sequence: TGCGCCAGCAGCTTCAGTTCCGGAGGACAGGTGGAGACTGAAGCTTTCTTT. Protein product: CASSFSSGGQVETEAFF.

This chain connects TRBV18 to TRBJ1-3; 7 bases match TRBD1. This CDR3 has 14 amino acids. Germline assignment: CDR1 KGHSH and CDR2 LQKENI. Trimming took 4 bases from V and 8 from J; bases not matched to a gene: 8. CDR3 protein: CASSRDSSEDTIYF. The CDR3 DNA sequence: TGTGCCAGCTCACGGGACAGCTCCGAAGACACCATATATTTT.

CDR3 nucleotide sequence: TGTGCCAGCAGTCTGGGCATTGAAAATTCACCCCTCCACTTT. Translating gives CASSLGIENSPLHF. The V call is TRBV3-1 (or the pseudogene TRBV3-2), the J call TRBJ1-6, with D hard to call. The CDR3 length is 14 residues. Between the trimmed V and J ends, which lost 6 bases and 7 bases, there was a span of 13 bases. Per the germline V gene, CDR1 is LGHDT and CDR2 is YNNKEL (reference sequence).

The chain couples TRBV7-9 to TRBJ1-1, with D possibly TRBD1 on 5 matching bases. Between the trimmed V and J ends, which lost 5 bases and 0 bases, there was a span of 16 bases. From germline, CDR1 is SEHNR and CDR2 FQNEAQ (reference sequence). The CDR3 is 16 amino acids. CDR3: CASSPPEAGMNTEAFF. The DNA for the CDR3 is TGTGCCAGCAGCCCCCCCGAGGCAGGGATGAACACTGAAGCTTTCTTT.

This rearrangement joins TRBV6-6 to TRBJ2-2; D not certain. Trimming stripped 0 bases from V and 6 bases from J, with 11 bases between. The CDR3 is 15 residues long. CDR1 is MNHNY, CDR2 SVGAGI, per germline (reference sequence). In DNA, the CDR3 is TGTGCCAGCAGTTACTCCCCTCTGAGCGCCGGGGAGCTGTTTTTT. Translated: CASSYSPLSAGELFF.

The chain recombines TRBV27 with TRBJ2-1; 7 bases line up with TRBD2. The V gene's germline CDR1 is MNHEY and CDR2 SMNVEV (reference sequence). Trimming took 7 bases from V and 0 from J; bases not matched to a gene: 6. CDR3 length: 15 amino acids. The CDR3 spells CASKGREGSYNEQFF. The DNA of the CDR3 is TGTGCCAGCAAAGGCAGGGAGGGCTCCTACAATGAGCAGTTCTTC.

This sequence joins TRBV7-2 and TRBJ1-4, with D perhaps TRBD1 (6 bases). This CDR3 comprises 16 residues. V was clipped by 1 base and J by 3 bases, with 12 bases between them. Germline lookup yields CDR1 SGHTA and CDR2 FQGNSA. The CDR3 region has the DNA TGTGCCAGCAGCTTAGGTAACAGGGAAGCTAATGAAAAACTGTTTTTT. Translated, it gives CASSLGNREANEKLFF.

The chain links TRBV28 to TRBJ1-5; no clear D gene. Trimming pared 5 bases from V and 5 bases from J, leaving 13 bases between. The CDR3 sequence is 14 residues long. The germline V gene has CDR1 MDHEN and CDR2 SYDVKM. CDR3 in DNA: TGTGCCAGCAGTCCTACAGCAAAACATCAGCCCCAGCATTTT. This gives the protein CASSPTAKHQPQHF.

The rearrangement links TRBV28 to TRBJ2-5; no reliable D call. Germline V CDR1 and CDR2: MDHEN, SYDVKM. This CDR3 has 14 residues. The V end was cut by 3 bases, the J end by 1 base, with 9 bases between. The CDR3 DNA is TGTGCCAGCAGTTTCAGGCAGTTCCAAGAGACCCAGTACTTC. The encoded protein is CASSFRQFQETQYF.

This clone was seen just once. The chain links TRBV7-9 to TRBJ1-6; D is unresolved. CDR3 length: 13 residues. Germline V CDR1 and CDR2: SEHNR, FQNEAQ (reference sequence). V lost 1 base, J lost 10 bases, and 8 bases lay in between. The CDR3 region is CASSLVGISPLHF. The CDR3 DNA sequence: TGTGCCAGCAGCTTAGTGGGCATCTCACCCCTCCACTTT. Full variable domain (outside the CDR3, taken from reference TRBV7-9 and TRBJ1-6): DTGVSQNPRHKITKRGQNVTFRCDPISEHNRLYWYRQTLGQGPEFLTYFQNEAQLEKSRLLSDRFSAERPKGSFSTLEIQRTEQGDSAMYLCASSLVGISPLHFGNGTRLTVT.

This chain uses TRBV19 with TRBJ2-1; 11 bases align to TRBD2. V was pared by 0 bases and J by 3 bases, with 13 bases of the junction left unmatched. This CDR3 spans 20 amino acids. Germline V gene sequence: CDR1 LNHDA, CDR2 SQIVND (reference sequence). The CDR3 DNA reads as TGTGCCAGTAGTATAGATTTTCTGGAGCCGGGACTAGCGGACTACAATGAGCAGTTCTTC. As protein: CASSIDFLEPGLADYNEQFF.

The chain couples TRBV10-2 to TRBJ2-6; 15 positions match TRBD2. V lost 8 bases, J lost 0 bases, and 5 bases stayed unmatched. The CDR3 consists of 18 residues. CDR1 and CDR2 from the germline V gene are WSHSY and SAAADI. The CDR3 sequence is CASLGTSGGISGANVLTF. The CDR3 nucleotides are TGCGCCAGCCTTGGGACTAGCGGGGGGATCTCTGGGGCCAACGTCCTGACTTTC.

The rearrangement uses TRBV4-3 and TRBJ2-3, with D uncertain. In germline, CDR1 is LGHNA, CDR2 YSLEER. The V and J ends lost 4 bases and 4 bases respectively, with 12 bases between them. This CDR3 region has 14 residues. CDR3 loop: CASSPRSSADTQYF. The CDR3 bases are TGCGCCAGCAGCCCCCGTTCCAGTGCAGATACGCAGTATTTT.